Below are 14 T cell receptor beta chains sequenced from a single sample in a study of graft-versus-host responses after intestinal transplantation. Generated by immunoSEQ multiplex PCR, the TCRdb table keeps only in-frame clones and is missing some. The data show some 96,000 clones, with 75% to 95% seen just once and roughly 15% held by the top ten. This material consisted of PBMCs, taken about 450 days after intestinal transplant. These TCRs come from a human patient who received an intestinal transplant, so some T cells may come from the graft donor.

This clone has a single count. The chain recombines TRBV5-6 with TRBJ2-2, with TRBD2 matching 10 bases. Germline lookup yields CDR1 SGHDT and CDR2 YYEEEE. The CDR3 sequence is 16 residues long. Trimming at V came to 4 bases and at J to 7 bases, leaving 10 bases not matched to a gene. Here the CDR3 DNA reads TGTGCCAGCAGCGTCCCAGCGGGGGGGCCCGGCGGGGAGCTGTTTTTT. It codes for CASSVPAGGPGGELFF. Filled out from reference TRBV5-6 and TRBJ2-2, the complete variable domain reads DAGVTQSPTHLIKTRGQQVTLRCSPKSGHDTVSWYQQALGQGPQFIFQYYEEEERQRGNFPDRFSGHQFPNYSSELNVNALLLGDSALYLCASSVPAGGPGGELFFGEGSRLTVL.

In this sample, this clone turned up a few times. The chain links TRBV11-2 to TRBJ1-3; D unresolved. Germline V gives CDR1 SGHAT, CDR2 FQNNGV. CDR3 length: 14 residues. The ends were cut back, 5 bases at V and 2 bases at J, with 10 bases in the middle. Here the CDR3 DNA reads TGTGCCAGCAGCCCGATCCGCACTGGAAACACCATATATTTT. Its translation is CASSPIRTGNTIYF.

The V call is TRBV5-6, the J call TRBJ1-5; the D gene is possibly TRBD1 (5 bases). V was cut by 0 bases and J by 7 bases, with 8 bases left in between. Germline V gives CDR1 SGHDT, CDR2 YYEEEE. This CDR3 contains 13 residues. The CDR3 sequence: CASSLAGGQPQHF. The CDR3 region has the DNA TGTGCCAGCAGCTTGGCCGGGGGGCAGCCCCAGCATTTT.

The chain has TRBV5-1 and TRBJ1-1; the D gene is possibly TRBD1 (6 bases). V dropped 7 bases and J dropped 1 base, with 20 bases sitting between them. Germline CDR1 and CDR2: SGHRS and YFSETQ. The CDR3 runs 16 residues. The CDR3 nucleotides read TGCGCCAGCCACCGTACGGGGGGGGCACCGAACACTGAAGCTTTCTTT. Its protein product is CASHRTGGAPNTEAFF.

The chain couples TRBV5-6 to TRBJ1-2; 8 nucleotides match TRBD1. Losses at the gene ends were 2 bases for V and 5 bases for J; bases not matched to a gene: 8. Germline CDR1 is SGHDT and CDR2 is YYEEEE. The CDR3 spans 15 residues. The CDR3 here is CASSFPPGQAYGYTF. The CDR3 nucleotides are TGTGCCAGCAGCTTCCCACCGGGACAGGCGTATGGCTACACCTTC.

The chain joins TRBV6-5 to TRBJ2-3, with unresolved D. The length of the CDR3 is 12 residues. V was clipped by 3 bases and J by 3 bases, with 4 bases between them. CDR1 and CDR2 from the germline V gene are MNHEY and SVGAGI. This chain's CDR3 is CASSYGTDTQYF. The CDR3 region has the DNA TGTGCCAGCAGTTATGGTACAGATACGCAGTATTTT.

This clone was detected once. This CDR3 is CASSIRVGYNEQFF. The CDR3 region has the DNA TGTGCCAGTAGTATCAGGGTGGGATACAATGAGCAGTTCTTC. This chain uses TRBV19 with TRBJ2-1; TRBD1 is a possible D gene (5 bases). Trimming cost V 3 bases and J 4 bases, with 10 bases left between them. Germline V gene sequence: CDR1 LNHDA, CDR2 SQIVND (reference sequence). The CDR3 is made up of 14 amino acids.

This clone was seen a handful of times. J is TRBJ2-7 and V is TRBV5-1; 9 nucleotides agree with TRBD2. Germline trimming cut 3 bases from V and 1 base from J; bases unmatched to any gene: 2. CDR3 length: 14 amino acids. Germline V gene data show CDR1 as SGHRS and CDR2 as YFSETQ. CDR3 in DNA: TGCGCCAGCAGCTCTGCGGGGGGGTCCTACGAGCAGTACTTC. This codes for CASSSAGGSYEQYF. The complete variable domain, with remaining parts taken from reference TRBV5-1 and TRBJ2-7, reads KAGVTQTPRYLIKTRGQQVTLSCSPISGHRSVSWYQQTPGQGLQFLFEYFSETQRNKGNFPGRFSGRQFSNSRSEMNVSTLELGDSALYLCASSSAGGSYEQYFGPGTRLTVT.

The V gene is TRBV19, the J gene TRBJ2-7; weak D call: TRBD1 (6 bases). Deletions cut 6 bases from V and 6 bases from J, with 18 bases between. The CDR3 extends over 14 amino acids. The germline V gene has CDR1 LNHDA and CDR2 SQIVND (reference sequence). This chain's CDR3 is CASSTQGSQGEQYF. CDR3 nucleotide sequence: TGTGCCAGTAGCACTCAGGGGTCACAGGGCGAGCAGTACTTC.

The chain recombines TRBV5-1 with TRBJ1-1; D call uncertain. Trimming removed 8 bases at V and 0 bases at J, with 8 bases between. CDR3 size: 12 residues. Germline lookup yields CDR1 SGHRS and CDR2 YFSETQ. The CDR3, as DNA: TGCGCCAGGCGGGAGCTGAACACTGAAGCTTTCTTT. It codes for CARRELNTEAFF.

This sequence joins TRBV5-5 and TRBJ1-5, with no clear D. Germline loops: CDR1 SGHKS, CDR2 YYEKEE (reference sequence). The ends were cut back, 4 bases at V and 4 bases at J, with 9 bases in the middle. CDR3 length: 13 amino acids. The CDR3 DNA is TGTGCCAGCAGCCAAGACCCAAATCAGCCCCAGCATTTT. It translates to CASSQDPNQPQHF.

This clone occurred once. V usage is TRBV15 and J usage is TRBJ2-7; no definite D call. V dropped 3 bases and J dropped 4 bases, with 25 bases sitting between them. There are 18 residues in the CDR3. Germline V gene lookup returns CDR1 LNHNV and CDR2 YYDKDF (reference sequence). The CDR3 DNA follows: TGTGCCACCAGCAGGGCCATCTGGCAGTCTGGCACCGATTACGAGCAGTACTTC. Residues: CATSRAIWQSGTDYEQYF.

The chain recombines TRBV7-9 with TRBJ1-5, with no clear D. With 5 bases removed from V and 0 bases from J, the gap between germline ends came to 14 bases. The CDR3 totals 16 residues. CDR1 is SEHNR, CDR2 FQNEAQ, per germline (reference sequence). CDR3 coding DNA: TGTGCCAGCAGCCTTTGGACGGCCGATAGCAATCAGCCCCAGCATTTT. It codes for CASSLWTADSNQPQHF.

The chain has TRBV7-8 and TRBJ2-5; D is uncertain. Trimming removed 4 bases from V and 0 bases from J, with 9 bases in between. The germline gives CDR1 SGHVS, CDR2 FQNEAQ. The CDR3 runs to 14 residues. CDR3 nucleotides: TGTGCCAGCAGCTCCCCGACGTACCAAGAGACCCAGTACTTC. Translating gives CASSSPTYQETQYF.